This T cell receptor (beta chain) was captured in a study of molecular identifiers for immune sequencing clone quantification. This clonotype was detected a few times. MiXCR, run by TCRdb on the PCR reads, gives a single entry per CDR3 protein. This table holds approximately 320,000 distinct CDR3 sequences, over 20% found once. V gave up 2 bases and J gave up 7 bases; unmatched junction bases: 12. This CDR3 has 17 residues. Sample: naive CD8+ T cells from blood, with Jurkat cell RNA spiked in. Indicated subset: FACS-sorted CD8+CD4-CCR7+CD45RA+ naive T cells. This TCR derives from a human donor in good health. Some libraries in this study had Jurkat cell RNA spiked in. This chain joins TRBV12-3 or TRBV12-4 and TRBJ2-1; 9 bases are shared with TRBD1. The CDR3 reads CASSLPPGQGGWNEQFF. The CDR3 DNA sequence: TGTGCCAGCAGTTTACCCCCGGGACAGGGTGGGTGGAATGAGCAGTTCTTC.